This T cell receptor (beta chain) was retrieved from a study of human CD4 T cells and Enterobacteriaceae. Memory CD4+ T cells were sorted as all CD4+ cells except CD45RA+CCR7+CD95- naive cells, over 95% pure. Healthy donor blood came from Swiss blood donation centers. Sorting first excluded CD8+, CD14+, CD16+, CD56+, CD19+ and CD25-bright cells. Deep-level sequencing, detecting one cell in 200,000, covered ex vivo memory CD4+. Libraries were prepared by immunoSEQ multiplex PCR; TCRdb keeps only in-frame clonotypes and omits some of them. The repertoire includes some 30,000 clones, 70% to 85% of them detected once, and approximately 1.5% sits in the top ten. General study findings and limits: Specific clonotypes appeared less expanded ex vivo than cross-reactive ones.

A word on this clone: Its antigen is unidentified.

The source material was memory CD4+ T cells from blood. The clonotype was recovered from a human donor in good health.

CDR3 residues: CASSLLSGANVLTF. The CDR3, as DNA: TGTGCCAGCTCACTTCTCTCTGGGGCCAACGTCCTGACTTTC. The chain couples TRBV18 to TRBJ2-6, with D uncertain. The V end was cut by 4 bases, the J end by 0 bases, with 4 bases between. This CDR3 comprises 14 residues. Germline CDR1 KGHSH, CDR2 LQKENI.